This T cell receptor (beta chain) was observed in a study of regulatory T cells in long-lasting Graves disease. Study-wide points: Persistent cases favored TRBV28, TRBJ1-2 and TRBJ2-5.

Time point given: newly diagnosed GD, antithyroid drugs for less than 3 months. TCR sequences were obtained from RNA taken from PBMCs. Diagnosis followed American Thyroid Association guidelines for Graves' disease. Arm-PCR with iRepertoire HTBI primers amplified the CDR3 regions for these TCR beta libraries. TCRdb re-analysed the multiplex PCR reads in MiXCR, keeping a single row per CDR3 protein. The table has about 320,000 distinct CDR3 sequences, under 20% seen once. J was trimmed by 4 bases and V by 4 bases; bases with no gene match: 11. CDR3 size: 17 residues. The germline V gene encodes CDR1 MDHEN and CDR2 SYDVKM. This clonotype has ten or more counts. The antigen is unknown.

Sample: peripheral blood mononuclear cells (PBMCs), taken at new diagnosis, from a patient treated with antithyroid drugs. The rearrangement joins TRBV28 to TRBJ1-1, with 11 bases aligning to TRBD1. The receptor was isolated from a female donor with Graves disease. The CDR3 reads CASSWKLDGTGGTEAFF. In nucleotides, the CDR3 is TGTGCCAGCAGTTGGAAATTGGATGGGACAGGGGGCACTGAAGCTTTCTTT.